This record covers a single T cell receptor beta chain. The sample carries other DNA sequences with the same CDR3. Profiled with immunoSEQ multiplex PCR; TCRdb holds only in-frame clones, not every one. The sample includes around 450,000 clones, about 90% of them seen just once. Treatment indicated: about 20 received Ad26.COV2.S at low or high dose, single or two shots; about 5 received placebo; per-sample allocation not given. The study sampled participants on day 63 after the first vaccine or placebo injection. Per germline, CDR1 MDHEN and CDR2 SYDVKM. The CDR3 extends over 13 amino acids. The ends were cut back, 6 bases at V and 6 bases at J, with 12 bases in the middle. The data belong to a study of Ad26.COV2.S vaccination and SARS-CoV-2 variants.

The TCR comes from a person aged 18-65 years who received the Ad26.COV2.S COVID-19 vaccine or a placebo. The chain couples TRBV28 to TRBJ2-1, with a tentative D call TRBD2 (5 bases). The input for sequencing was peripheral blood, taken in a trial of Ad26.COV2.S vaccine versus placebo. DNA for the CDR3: TGTGCCAGCAGCCTAACTAGTTCCAATGAGCAGTTCTTC. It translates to CASSLTSSNEQFF.